The 23 T cell receptor beta chains below come from one sample, sequenced in a study of glioma-infiltrating T cells after dendritic cell vaccination. Repertoires were generated with immunoSEQ multiplex PCR, while TCRdb's copy carries only in-frame clones and drops some. The table has around 89,000 clones, 85% to 90% seen once; the top ten hold more than 15%. The sample in question was blood, obtained before dendritic cell vaccination. Every receptor here comes from a human donor with glioblastoma.

This chain links TRBV4-2 with TRBJ2-1, with 14 bases lining up with TRBD2. The CDR3 covers 16 residues. Trimming removed 1 base from V and 5 bases from J; junction bases left unmatched: 1. Germline CDR1 and CDR2: LGHNA and YNFKEQ. As DNA, the CDR3 is TGTGCCAGCAGCCAAGCGACTAGCGGGAGGGACAATGAGCAGTTCTTC. Translated: CASSQATSGRDNEQFF.

On this clone itself: This sequence may be a read error, since a much larger clone differs from it by one base. The V and J genes are TRBV7-8 and TRBJ1-1; no definite D call. CDR3 length equals 14 residues. Trimming shortened V by 3 bases and J by 0 bases, and 8 bases separated the two germline ends. CDR1 SGHVS and CDR2 FQNEAQ come from the germline V gene. The CDR3 spells CASSLRGVNTEAFF. In nucleotides, the CDR3 is TGTGCCAGCAGCTTGCGGGGAGTGAACACTGAAGCTTTCTTT.

The chain has TRBV19 and TRBJ2-2; TRBD2 matches 7 bases. The germline gives CDR1 LNHDA, CDR2 SQIVND (reference sequence). The CDR3 sequence is 17 residues long. J was trimmed by 0 bases and V by 1 base; bases with no gene match: 5. CDR3 sequence: CASSIGGGGSNTGELFF. CDR3 sequence (DNA): TGTGCCAGTAGTATAGGGGGGGGAGGCTCGAACACCGGGGAGCTGTTTTTT.

A note on this clone: In the same sample, other DNA sequences code for this CDR3. The V call is TRBV30, the J call TRBJ1-1, with 8 bases fitting TRBD1. The V and J ends lost 0 bases and 1 base, in that order; junction bases with no gene match: 1. The CDR3 spans 14 residues. Germline V gives CDR1 GTSNPN, CDR2 SVGIG (reference sequence). CDR3 bases: TGTGCCTGGAGTGTAGGGACAGGGAACACTGAAGCTTTCTTT. Protein sequence: CAWSVGTGNTEAFF.

V and J are TRBV6-5 and TRBJ2-1, with D hard to call. From germline, CDR1 is MNHEY and CDR2 SVGAGI. This CDR3 contains 16 residues. The germline V and J ends were trimmed by 0 bases and 6 bases, with 15 bases remaining between them. Here the CDR3 reads CASSYSIGAGRNEQFF. In nucleotides, the CDR3 is TGTGCCAGCAGTTACTCGATAGGCGCAGGTCGCAATGAGCAGTTCTTC.

This chain joins TRBV27 and TRBJ2-7; D not resolved. The CDR3 is 13 amino acids. Germline values: CDR1 MNHEY, CDR2 SMNVEV (reference sequence). Trimming stripped 2 bases from V and 4 bases from J, with 9 bases between. The CDR3 here is CASSLRGFYEQYF. As DNA, the CDR3 is TGTGCCAGCAGTTTAAGAGGCTTTTACGAGCAGTACTTC.

The chain employs TRBV5-6 and TRBJ1-2; 7 nucleotides match TRBD1. This CDR3 region has 15 residues. Germline loops: CDR1 SGHDT, CDR2 YYEEEE. With V trimmed by 0 bases and J by 4 bases, 6 bases remained unmatched. The DNA of the CDR3 is TGTGCCAGCAGCTTGGGACAGGGAGTCAGCTATGGCTACACCTTC. Its protein product is CASSLGQGVSYGYTF.

J is TRBJ1-1 and V is TRBV5-1; D gene unclear. Trimming removed 2 bases at V and 0 bases at J, with 5 bases between. This CDR3 is built from 13 residues. Germline V lookup: CDR1 SGHRS, CDR2 YFSETQ. This CDR3 reads CASSFSVNTEAFF. DNA for the CDR3: TGCGCCAGCAGCTTCTCGGTGAACACTGAAGCTTTCTTT.

The chain combines TRBV9 with TRBJ2-7; TRBD2 agrees at 9 bases. The CDR3 is 16 residues long. CDR1 is SGDLS, CDR2 YYNGEE, per germline. V lost 0 bases to trimming and J lost 2 bases; unmatched junction nucleotides: 6. The CDR3 loop is CASSVGGAGGPYEQYF. The CDR3 bases are TGTGCCAGCAGCGTAGGTGGGGCGGGAGGGCCCTACGAGCAGTACTTC.

The table lists this clone with a count of one. CDR3 region: CATSRERVNTEAFF. The CDR3 coding sequence is TGTGCCACCAGCAGAGAGCGGGTGAACACTGAAGCTTTCTTT. The V call is TRBV15, the J call TRBJ1-1, with unresolved D. Germline assignment: CDR1 LNHNV and CDR2 YYDKDF (reference sequence). CDR3 size: 14 residues. V gave up 0 bases and J gave up 0 bases, with 5 bases separating them.

The chain combines TRBV19 with TRBJ1-5; D not resolved. The length of the CDR3 is 13 residues. From germline, CDR1 is LNHDA and CDR2 SQIVND (reference sequence). Trimming removed 2 bases from V and 11 bases from J, with 13 bases in between. The CDR3 spells CASSIQEGVSQHF. Here the CDR3 DNA reads TGTGCCAGTAGTATACAGGAGGGAGTGTCCCAGCATTTT. Together with reference TRBV19 and TRBJ1-5, the CDR3 gives the full variable domain: DGGITQSPKYLFRKEGQNVTLSCEQNLNHDAMYWYRQDPGQGLRLIYYSQIVNDFQKGDIAEGYSVSREKKESFPLTVTSAQKNPTAFYLCASSIQEGVSQHFGDGTRLSIL.

The CDR3 DNA reads as TGTGCCAGCAGCGTAGAGGGACTAGCGGAGACGTACAATGAGCAGTTCTTC. It specifies CASSVEGLAETYNEQFF. The V gene is TRBV9, the J gene TRBJ2-1, with 11 positions matching TRBD2. Germline V gives CDR1 SGDLS, CDR2 YYNGEE. The ends lost 0 bases at V and 4 bases at J; junction bases unmatched: 6. The CDR3 is made up of 17 amino acids.

The chain joins TRBV30 to TRBJ2-7; TRBD1 matches 7 bases. The length of the CDR3 is 15 residues. Germline assignment: CDR1 GTSNPN and CDR2 SVGIG (reference sequence). V shed 0 bases and J 2 bases; nucleotides not matched to a gene: 7. CDR3 in DNA: TGTGCCTGGAGTGTATACGGGACAGAGACCTACGAGCAGTACTTC. Encoded protein: CAWSVYGTETYEQYF.

The rearrangement joins TRBV5-4 to TRBJ2-5; 7 bases fit TRBD2. CDR1 and CDR2 from the germline V gene are SGHNT and YYREEE (reference sequence). CDR3 length: 15 residues. J lost 4 bases, V lost 0 bases, and 6 bases had no gene match. CDR3: CASSLALGGGETQYF. CDR3 in DNA: TGTGCCAGCAGCTTGGCCTTGGGGGGGGGAGAGACCCAGTACTTC.

The V and J genes are TRBV27 and TRBJ2-3; tentative D call: TRBD1 (6 bases). CDR1 and CDR2 (germline): MNHEY, SMNVEV (reference sequence). Trimming stripped 6 bases from V and 2 bases from J, with 15 bases between. The CDR3 runs 15 residues. CDR3 region: CASRGIQGSTDTQYF. Written as DNA, the CDR3 is TGTGCCAGCAGAGGAATACAGGGATCCACAGATACGCAGTATTTT.

This chain links TRBV4-2 with TRBJ2-4, with a weak D call TRBD2 (6 bases). CDR3 length equals 18 residues. V was trimmed by 4 bases and J by 0 bases, leaving 19 bases between them. Germline V gene sequence: CDR1 LGHNA, CDR2 YNFKEQ. The CDR3 loop reads CASSPRFGGGEAKNIQYF. The CDR3 bases are TGTGCCAGCAGCCCCCGCTTTGGGGGAGGAGAAGCCAAAAACATTCAGTACTTC.

The CDR3 here is CASTSGGQGAAGELFF. CDR3 sequence (DNA): TGTGCCAGCACCTCGGGTGGGCAGGGTGCGGCCGGGGAGCTGTTTTTT. V gene TRBV7-3 combines with J gene TRBJ2-2, with a possible D match to TRBD1 (5 bases). V was pared by 7 bases and J by 6 bases, with 21 bases between. The germline V gene encodes CDR1 SGHTA and CDR2 FQGTGA. CDR3 length: 16 amino acids.

This clone was found once. The chain uses TRBV2 and TRBJ2-3, with 9 bases fitting TRBD2. Germline CDR1 and CDR2: SNHLY and FYNNEI. CDR3 length equals 14 residues. V shed 6 bases, J shed 1 base, and the junction held 2 bases outside the gene matches. CDR3 coding DNA: TGTGCCAGCAGGGCTAGCGGGGGCACAGATACGCAGTATTTT. This encodes CASRASGGTDTQYF.

The rearrangement joins TRBV9 to TRBJ1-2, with 8 bases that match TRBD1. CDR1 SGDLS and CDR2 YYNGEE come from the germline V gene. The CDR3 length is 13 residues. V was clipped by 1 base and J by 5 bases; unmatched bases: 1. CDR3: CASSVRQGYGYTF. The CDR3 region has the DNA TGTGCCAGCAGCGTAAGACAGGGGTATGGCTACACCTTC.

The count of this clone is one. The chain couples TRBV5-4 to TRBJ2-1; 12 bases align to TRBD2. The trim removed 4 bases at V and 3 bases at J, leaving 5 bases unmatched. Germline CDR1 is SGHNT and CDR2 is YYREEE (reference sequence). The CDR3 runs 16 residues. CDR3 sequence reads: CASSRTSGKLYNEQFF. CDR3 DNA: TGTGCCAGCAGCCGGACTAGCGGGAAACTCTACAATGAGCAGTTCTTC.

The chain uses TRBV7-6 and TRBJ1-5; tentative D call: TRBD1 (6 bases). The V gene's germline CDR1 is SGHVS and CDR2 FNYEAQ. The V end lost 4 bases, the J end lost 3 bases, and 10 bases lay between the germline ends. The CDR3 covers 14 residues. Here the CDR3 reads CASSSPGHNQPQHF. In DNA form, the CDR3 reads TGTGCCAGCAGCTCACCGGGACACAATCAGCCCCAGCATTTT.

The chain carries TRBV28 and TRBJ1-2; TRBD1 aligns across 8 bases. CDR1 is MDHEN and CDR2 is SYDVKM in the germline V gene. Losses at the gene ends were 6 bases for V and 4 bases for J; bases not matched to a gene: 7. CDR3 length equals 14 residues. The CDR3 region is CASSLTGTGYGYTF. The CDR3 region has the DNA TGTGCCAGCAGCCTTACCGGGACAGGCTATGGCTACACCTTC.

In this sample, this clone turned up a few times. The chain carries TRBV28 and TRBJ2-5; D not certain. The assigned J gene may be wrong: the sequence end matches TRBJ2-7 better. The CDR3 is 12 residues long. Germline CDR1 MDHEN, CDR2 SYDVKM. This CDR3 is CASSPPSYEQYF. The DNA of the CDR3 is TGTGCCAGCAGTCCTCCCTCCTACGAGCAGTACTTC.